This T cell receptor beta chain was captured in a study of shared clonotypes between healthy human individuals. The table came from immunoSEQ multiplex PCR; TCRdb's copy has only in-frame clones and leaves some out. Here the sample spans millions of clones, approximately 95% being singletons. The CDR3 extends over 14 amino acids. Germline V gives CDR1 ENHRY, CDR2 SYGVKD. V lost 4 bases, J lost 7 bases, and 9 bases stayed unmatched. The chain is built from TRBV10-3 and TRBJ2-7; 8 bases align to TRBD2. The sample comprised naive CD4+ T cells sorted from blood. The sample's subset: CD45RA+ positively selected. The source is a man younger than 30 in good health. Written as DNA, the CDR3 is TGTGCCATCAGTGTTCGGGGGGGCCAGGGAGAGCAGTACTTC. Translation gives CAISVRGGQGEQYF.